Following are 32 T cell receptor beta chains from one sample sequenced in a study of identical twins. TCRdb processed the 5' RACE reads anew with MiXCR; each CDR3 protein has one entry. This table holds approximately 220,000 distinct CDR3 sequences, under 10% found once. The data also belong to a second study, concerning yellow fever vaccine responses in identical twins.

Sample: memory (CD45RO+) T cells sorted from blood. These receptors all stem from a woman in her late teens or twenties in good health.

The V and J genes are TRBV20-1 and TRBJ1-4; perhaps TRBD1 as D (6 bases). V was clipped by 5 bases and J by 5 bases, with 18 bases between them. The CDR3 consists of 15 residues. Germline V CDR1 and CDR2: DFQATT, SNEGSKA (reference sequence). CDR3 amino acids: CSAPGRTGLNEKLFF. DNA of the CDR3: TGCAGTGCTCCCGGAAGAACAGGGCTAAATGAAAAACTGTTTTTT.

This chain links TRBV6-1 with TRBJ2-1; TRBD2 aligns across 9 bases. In germline, CDR1 is MNHNS, CDR2 SASEGT. This CDR3 contains 18 residues. J lost 5 bases, V lost 8 bases, and 19 bases had no gene match. The CDR3 DNA follows: TGTGCCAGCGGAAGCATAGTTGGGGCGGGAGGGTCCCACAATGAGCAGTTCTTC. This translates into CASGSIVGAGGSHNEQFF.

This clonotype came up a few times. The chain is built from TRBV10-3 and TRBJ1-1; tentatively, D is TRBD1 (6 bases). V shed 4 bases and J shed 1 base, with 13 bases lying between them. The CDR3 is 15 amino acids. Germline values: CDR1 ENHRY, CDR2 SYGVKD. Written as DNA, the CDR3 is TGTGCCATCAGTGGGGCGGCAGGGGCGAACACTGAAGCTTTCTTT. It encodes CAISGAAGANTEAFF.

The chain uses TRBV20-1 and TRBJ1-2; tentatively, D is TRBD1 (5 bases). CDR1 and CDR2 (germline): DFQATT, SNEGSKA (reference sequence). Trimming removed 6 bases at V and 5 bases at J, with 10 bases between. This CDR3 is built from 11 residues. CDR3 coding DNA: TGCAGTGCGTGGGGGACGTATGGCTACACCTTC. Translation gives CSAWGTYGYTF.

This clonotype has a count of ten or more. The J gene is TRBJ2-1, the V gene TRBV6-4; a weak D match, TRBD1 (6 bases). This CDR3 is built from 16 residues. The V gene lost 5 bases and the J gene lost 7 bases, with 21 bases spanning the gap. CDR1 and CDR2 (germline): MRHNA, SNTAGT. CDR3 bases: TGTGCCAGCAGTTTAGACACACAGGGTCCGAGTAATGAGCAGTTCTTC. Translating gives CASSLDTQGPSNEQFF.

This clonotype has ten or more counts. The rearrangement links TRBV3-1 to TRBJ2-7, with TRBD1 as a possible D gene (6 bases). CDR1 is LGHDT and CDR2 is YNNKEL in the germline V gene (reference sequence). CDR3 length: 15 amino acids. The germline V and J ends were trimmed by 0 bases and 1 base, with 10 bases remaining between them. The CDR3 DNA sequence: TGTGCCAGCAGCCAAGAAGCGCAGGGGTCCTACGAGCAGTACTTC. It is translated as CASSQEAQGSYEQYF.

The chain uses TRBV29-1 and TRBJ2-3, with a tentative D call TRBD2 (7 bases). The CDR3 is 15 residues long. Germline V lookup: CDR1 SQVTM, CDR2 ANQGSEA. Trimming removed 5 bases from V and 4 bases from J, with 19 bases in between. CDR3 region: CSVNGGRGSADTQYF. The CDR3 DNA reads TGCAGCGTTAACGGGGGGAGGGGGTCCGCAGATACGCAGTATTTT.

This clonotype was seen repeatedly, ten times or more. CDR3 residues: CASSLGQPREQYF. The DNA of the CDR3 is TGTGCCAGCAGCTTAGGACAACCTCGCGAGCAGTACTTC. V is TRBV7-9 and J is TRBJ2-7, with no clear D. The germline CDR1 and CDR2 sequences are SEHNR and FQNEAQ (reference sequence). The ends were cut back, 1 base at V and 6 bases at J, with 10 bases in the middle. This CDR3 spans 13 amino acids.

This rearrangement joins TRBV5-5 to TRBJ2-7, with D possibly matching TRBD1 (6 bases). Germline values: CDR1 SGHKS, CDR2 YYEKEE (reference sequence). The CDR3 is made up of 18 amino acids. V lost 2 bases and J lost 4, with 25 bases in between. The DNA of the CDR3 is TGTGCCAGCAGCTTTAGACTCACTTCAAGGGACACAAAGTACGAGCAGTACTTC. It specifies CASSFRLTSRDTKYEQYF.

As concerns this clonotype: No conserved phenylalanine or tryptophan ends this CDR3, so it is likely a read error. The CDR3 loop is CASSWTSGGLLNEQFL. The CDR3 DNA follows: TGCGCCAGCAGCTGGACTAGCGGGGGGTTGTTGAATGAGCAGTTCTTA. V gene TRBV5-1 combines with J gene TRBJ2-1; 14 bases agree with TRBD2. This CDR3 has 16 residues. V shed 3 bases, J shed 7 bases, and the junction held 6 bases outside the gene matches. From germline, CDR1 is SGHRS and CDR2 YFSETQ.

This clonotype was seen at least ten times. J is TRBJ1-3 and V is TRBV4-2, with D possibly TRBD1 on 5 matching bases. V shed 0 bases and J shed 5 bases, with 8 bases lying between them. CDR1 is LGHNA, CDR2 YNFKEQ, per germline. The CDR3 extends over 14 amino acids. In DNA form, the CDR3 reads TGTGCCAGCAGCCAAGATGAGGGACGAAACACCATATATTTT. Translation gives CASSQDEGRNTIYF.

This clonotype has just a few counts. The chain joins TRBV20-1 to TRBJ2-1, with 13 positions matching TRBD2. Germline lookup yields CDR1 DFQATT and CDR2 SNEGSKA (reference sequence). CDR3 length: 16 residues. V was clipped by 7 bases and J by 3 bases; unmatched bases: 9. CDR3: CSGGLAGLGVYNEQFF. The CDR3 DNA is TGCAGTGGGGGACTAGCGGGGCTTGGGGTCTACAATGAGCAGTTCTTC.

The chain uses TRBV5-4 and TRBJ1-2, with 8 bases lining up with TRBD1. J was trimmed by 4 bases and V by 4 bases; bases with no gene match: 15. This CDR3 has 17 residues. CDR1 and CDR2 (germline): SGHNT, YYREEE (reference sequence). The CDR3 protein is CASSRTGSQYMVYGYTF. CDR3 in DNA: TGTGCCAGCAGCCGGACAGGGTCCCAATATATGGTCTATGGCTACACCTTC.

This clonotype was seen ten or more times. The rearrangement links TRBV12-3 or TRBV12-4 to TRBJ2-7; 8 bases agree with TRBD1. The CDR3 covers 14 residues. The trim removed 3 bases at V and 7 bases at J, leaving 8 bases unmatched. The CDR3 here is CASSFGDRSREQYF. In DNA, the CDR3 is TGTGCCAGCAGTTTCGGGGACAGGAGTAGGGAGCAGTACTTC.

This clonotype was recorded at least ten times. The genes are TRBV28 and TRBJ2-2; D uncertain. This CDR3 spans 11 amino acids. V was shortened by 8 bases and J by 5 bases, with 6 bases between the two germline ends. Germline V gives CDR1 MDHEN, CDR2 SYDVKM. CDR3 nucleotides: TGTGCCAGCGCCCGGACCGGGGAGCTGTTTTTT. This sequence encodes CASARTGELFF.

This clonotype came up a few times. This chain uses TRBV5-1 with TRBJ2-7; 7 nucleotides match TRBD1. CDR1 and CDR2 (germline): SGHRS, YFSETQ. The CDR3 covers 15 residues. J gave up 0 bases and V 4 bases, and 7 bases lay outside the gene matches. CDR3: CASSGDRVSSYEQYF. CDR3 coding DNA: TGCGCCAGCAGCGGTGACAGGGTTAGCTCCTACGAGCAGTACTTC.

This clonotype was detected a few times. The genes are TRBV6-4 and TRBJ2-3; 8 nucleotides line up with TRBD2. The CDR3 has 15 residues. V trimming: 8 bases; J trimming: 0 bases; junction bases outside the gene matches: 7. Germline lookup yields CDR1 MRHNA and CDR2 SNTAGT. The CDR3 DNA follows: TGTGCCAGCTCCCTGACTAGCGAGAGCACAGATACGCAGTATTTT. It yields the protein CASSLTSESTDTQYF.

This clonotype was picked up a small number of times. J is TRBJ1-1 and V is TRBV11-2; the D is unclear. Germline assignment: CDR1 SGHAT and CDR2 FQNNGV. The CDR3 runs to 15 residues. Trimming shortened V by 1 base and J by 1 base, and 10 bases separated the two germline ends. CDR3 sequence reads: CASSLGIPSNTEAFF. CDR3 sequence (DNA): TGTGCCAGCAGCTTAGGAATCCCGTCGAACACTGAAGCTTTCTTT.

Only a few counts were recorded for this clonotype. The chain combines TRBV7-2 with TRBJ2-7; 12 nucleotides line up with TRBD2. This CDR3 is built from 15 residues. V dropped 0 bases and J dropped 4; count of bases not matched to a gene: 1. CDR1 and CDR2 (germline): SGHTA, FQGNSA. The CDR3 DNA reads as TGTGCCAGCAGCTTAGCCGGGACTAGCGGGTACGAGCAGTACTTC. This encodes CASSLAGTSGYEQYF.

This chain connects TRBV14 to TRBJ2-1; maybe TRBD1 (5 bases). V lost 4 bases, J lost 6 bases, and 31 bases lay in between. CDR3 length equals 20 residues. CDR1 and CDR2 (germline): SGHDN, FVKESK. CDR3 in amino acids: CASSPLGPKVLGQGTNEQFF. The CDR3 region has the DNA TGTGCCAGCAGCCCATTGGGGCCTAAGGTCCTGGGTCAGGGCACCAATGAGCAGTTCTTC. Filled out from reference TRBV14 and TRBJ2-1, the complete variable domain reads EAGVTQFPSHSVIEKGQTVTLRCDPISGHDNLYWYRRVMGKEIKFLLHFVKESKQDESGMPNNRFLAERTGGTYSTLKVQPAELEDSGVYFCASSPLGPKVLGQGTNEQFFGPGTRLTVL.

This clonotype was observed a few times. The chain is built from TRBV28 and TRBJ2-7, with D possibly TRBD1 on 6 matching bases. Germline V gene lookup returns CDR1 MDHEN and CDR2 SYDVKM. The V and J ends lost 6 bases and 5 bases respectively, with 14 bases between them. The CDR3 extends over 13 amino acids. In nucleotides, the CDR3 is TGTGCCAGCAGGAGACAGGCCTTGGACGAGCAGTACTTC. It yields the protein CASRRQALDEQYF.

This clonotype showed up just a few times. The chain is built from TRBV14 and TRBJ2-5; a weak D match, TRBD1 (5 bases). CDR1 is SGHDN, CDR2 FVKESK, per germline. Trimming shortened V by 0 bases and J by 7 bases, and 9 bases separated the two germline ends. The CDR3 length is 13 residues. The CDR3 DNA sequence: TGTGCCAGCAGCCAAGACAGGGTTGGGACCCAGTACTTC. Translation: CASSQDRVGTQYF.

V usage is TRBV20-1 and J usage is TRBJ2-1; 9 bases fit TRBD2. V lost 1 base to trimming and J lost 1 base; unmatched junction nucleotides: 11. Germline-derived CDR1 and CDR2 are DFQATT and SNEGSKA (reference sequence). The CDR3 runs 18 residues. This chain's CDR3 is CSARVDSGSVGSYNEQFF. The CDR3, as DNA: TGCAGTGCTAGAGTCGATAGCGGGAGTGTAGGGTCCTACAATGAGCAGTTCTTC.

The chain uses TRBV30 and TRBJ2-7; D not resolved. The CDR3 spans 12 residues. Germline CDR1 and CDR2: GTSNPN and SVGIG (reference sequence). V lost 0 bases to trimming and J lost 3 bases, with 6 bases between them. The CDR3 bases are TGTGCCTGGAGTGTCTCAGTCTACGAGCAGTACTTC. Translation: CAWSVSVYEQYF.

The chain recombines TRBV3-1 with TRBJ2-2, with D tentatively TRBD2 (5 bases). CDR3 length: 20 residues. The germline CDR1 and CDR2 sequences are LGHDT and YNNKEL (reference sequence). V was shortened by 4 bases and J by 4 bases, with 28 bases between the two germline ends. In DNA, the CDR3 is TGTGCCAGCAGCCCCATCATAGCGCAGTCGACCCGAGGATTCACCGGGGAGCTGTTTTTT. Its protein is CASSPIIAQSTRGFTGELFF.

The table lists this clonotype with a few counts. The chain carries TRBV9 and TRBJ2-7; TRBD1 agrees at 9 bases. This CDR3 region has 15 residues. CDR1 is SGDLS, CDR2 YYNGEE, per germline. J was trimmed by 4 bases and V by 4 bases; bases with no gene match: 9. CDR3 region: CASSRRDRDFYEQYF. In DNA, the CDR3 is TGTGCCAGCAGCAGACGGGACAGGGACTTTTACGAGCAGTACTTC.

This clonotype was found many times. The J gene is TRBJ2-3, the V gene TRBV10-1; D is unclear. The germline V gene has CDR1 WNHNN and CDR2 SYGVQD (reference sequence). This CDR3 has 15 residues. V was clipped by 5 bases and J by 4 bases, with 16 bases between them. The CDR3 coding sequence is TGCGCCAGCAGTCCTCGTGGCTTTTATCCAGATACGCAGTATTTT. It specifies CASSPRGFYPDTQYF.

This chain connects TRBV6-2 or TRBV6-3 to TRBJ1-1, with 7 bases fitting TRBD1. V lost 7 bases to trimming and J lost 1 base; unmatched junction nucleotides: 6. This CDR3 comprises 14 residues. Germline-derived CDR1 and CDR2 are MNHEY and SVGEGT. CDR3 sequence reads: CASTRQGKNTEAFF. CDR3 coding DNA: TGTGCCAGCACCAGACAGGGCAAGAACACTGAAGCTTTCTTT.

This clonotype was counted between two and nine times. The genes are TRBV10-3 and TRBJ2-3; D is uncertain. The V gene's germline CDR1 is ENHRY and CDR2 SYGVKD. V shed 2 bases and J shed 3 bases, with 3 bases lying between them. The CDR3 is 12 residues long. CDR3 loop: CAISEITDTQYF. The CDR3, as DNA: TGTGCCATCAGTGAGATTACAGATACGCAGTATTTT.

Concerning this clonotype: A read error may be the cause here, since a much bigger clone is one base away. This chain links TRBV7-3 with TRBJ1-5, with no clear D. Germline values: CDR1 SGHTA, CDR2 FQGTGA. CDR3 length: 16 amino acids. The CDR3 reads CASSLSNRQDYQPQPF. The CDR3 region has the DNA TGTGCCAGCAGCTTAAGTAACCGGCAGGACTATCAGCCCCAGCCTTTT. The variable domain in full, completed from reference TRBV7-3 and TRBJ1-5, reads GAGVSQTPSNKVTEKGKYVELRCDPISGHTALYWYRQSLGQGPEFLIYFQGTGAADDSGLPNDRFFAVRPEGSVSTLKIQRTERGDSAVYLCASSLSNRQDYQPQPFGDGTRLSIL.

The CDR3 sequence: CASSLKGGQGAGELFF. In DNA, the CDR3 is TGTGCCAGCAGCCTGAAAGGGGGACAGGGTGCGGGGGAGCTGTTTTTT. The V and J genes are TRBV21-1 and TRBJ2-2; TRBD1, the table's D call, lacks a check against the DNA. TRBV21-1 is a known pseudogene. The CDR3 has 16 residues.

This clonotype was found a few times. The chain employs TRBV14 and TRBJ2-3; maybe TRBD1 (5 bases). The CDR3 has 15 amino acids. Germline V lookup: CDR1 SGHDN, CDR2 FVKESK. V was cut by 5 bases and J by 0 bases, with 12 bases left in between. CDR3 DNA: TGTGCCAGCAGCGCGAAGGGGCAGAGCACAGATACGCAGTATTTT. As protein: CASSAKGQSTDTQYF.